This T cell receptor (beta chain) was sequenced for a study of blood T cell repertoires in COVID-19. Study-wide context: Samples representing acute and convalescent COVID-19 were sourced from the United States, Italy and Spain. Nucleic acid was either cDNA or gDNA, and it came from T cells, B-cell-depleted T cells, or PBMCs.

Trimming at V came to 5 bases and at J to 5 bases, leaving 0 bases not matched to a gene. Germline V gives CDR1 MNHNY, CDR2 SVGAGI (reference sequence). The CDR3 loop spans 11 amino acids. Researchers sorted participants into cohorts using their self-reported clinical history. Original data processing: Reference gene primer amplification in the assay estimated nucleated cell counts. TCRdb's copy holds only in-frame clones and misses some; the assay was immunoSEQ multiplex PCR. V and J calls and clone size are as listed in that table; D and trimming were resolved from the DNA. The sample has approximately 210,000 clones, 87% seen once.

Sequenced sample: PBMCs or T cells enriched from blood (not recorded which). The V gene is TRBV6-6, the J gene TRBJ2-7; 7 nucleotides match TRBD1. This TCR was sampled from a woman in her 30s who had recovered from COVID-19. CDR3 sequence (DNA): TGTGCCAGCAGTGACAGGGACGAGCAGTACTTC. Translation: CASSDRDEQYF.